One sample yielded the 23 T cell receptor beta chains listed below, sequenced in a study of blood T cell repertoires in COVID-19. Profiling relied on immunoSEQ multiplex PCR, and the TCRdb table lists in-frame clones only, not all of them. Among about 190,000 clones, around 85% were seen once, and the ten largest hold 13%. The sequencing input was peripheral blood. The receptors derive from a man aged 45-65 years who had recovered from COVID-19.

This chain joins TRBV9 and TRBJ1-5; tentatively, D is TRBD1 (5 bases). The CDR3 runs 15 residues. CDR1 is SGDLS and CDR2 is YYNGEE in the germline V gene. Trimming took off 0 bases at V and 4 bases at J, with 11 bases between the two ends. CDR3 amino acids: CASSVEGVVNQPQHF. CDR3 nucleotides: TGTGCCAGCAGCGTAGAAGGGGTGGTGAATCAGCCCCAGCATTTT.

This clone occurred a few times. This chain joins TRBV9 and TRBJ2-1; 8 positions match TRBD2. Germline-derived CDR1 and CDR2 are SGDLS and YYNGEE. V trimming: 3 bases; J trimming: 2 bases; junction bases outside the gene matches: 10. The CDR3 has 17 amino acids. The CDR3 nucleotides are TGTGCCAGCAGCGGAACCTTAGCGGGATCAACCTACAATGAGCAGTTCTTC. This sequence encodes CASSGTLAGSTYNEQFF.

The chain uses TRBV2 and TRBJ1-6; 8 positions agree with TRBD1. Trimming cost V 6 bases and J 7 bases; bases outside gene matches: 11. The CDR3 has 16 residues. CDR1 is SNHLY, CDR2 FYNNEI, per germline. CDR3 bases: TGTGCCAGCAGCCGTAGACAGGGGACCCGAAATTCACCCCTCCACTTT. Translation gives CASSRRQGTRNSPLHF.

The chain links TRBV30 to TRBJ2-2; TRBD1 matches at 9 bases. Looked up from germline, CDR1 is GTSNPN and CDR2 is SVGIG (reference sequence). V shed 1 base and J 5 bases; nucleotides not matched to a gene: 5. The length of the CDR3 is 15 residues. The CDR3 region has the DNA TGTGCCTGGAGTGCCGGGACAGGGACGACCGGGGAGCTGTTTTTT. Translated, it gives CAWSAGTGTTGELFF.

This clone was recorded a few times. V and J are TRBV28 and TRBJ1-6, with 9 bases fitting TRBD1. Germline V lookup: CDR1 MDHEN, CDR2 SYDVKM. The CDR3 has 16 residues. V shed 5 bases and J 8 bases; nucleotides not matched to a gene: 10. CDR3 coding DNA: TGTGCCAGCAGTCAAGGGACAGGGAGCAGCGATTCACCCCTCCACTTT. Its protein is CASSQGTGSSDSPLHF. Full variable domain (outside the CDR3, taken from reference TRBV28 and TRBJ1-6): DVKVTQSSRYLVKRTGEKVFLECVQDMDHENMFWYRQDPGLGLRLIYFSYDVKMKEKGDIPEGYSVSREKKERFSLILESASTNQTSMYLCASSQGTGSSDSPLHFGNGTRLTVT.

This chain uses TRBV7-7 with TRBJ2-1; 11 bases fit TRBD2. CDR1 and CDR2 (germline): SSHAT, FNYEAQ (reference sequence). This CDR3 is built from 15 residues. V dropped 5 bases and J dropped 3; count of bases not matched to a gene: 3. CDR3 DNA sequence: TGTGCCAGCAGCACCGGGACTAGCGGCTACAATGAGCAGTTCTTC. Translated: CASSTGTSGYNEQFF.

The J gene is TRBJ2-2, the V gene TRBV28; TRBD1 aligns across 9 bases. The CDR3 totals 17 residues. Trimming took 4 bases from V and 3 from J; bases not matched to a gene: 9. Germline CDR1 reads MDHEN; CDR2 reads SYDVKM. The CDR3 here is CASSSPDRGLDTGELFF. Written as DNA, the CDR3 is TGTGCCAGCAGTTCTCCGGACAGGGGACTTGACACCGGGGAGCTGTTTTTT.

The CDR3 region is CASSQLAGAGEQYF. CDR3 in DNA: TGTGCCAGCAGCCAGCTAGCGGGAGCGGGCGAGCAGTACTTC. This chain uses TRBV9 with TRBJ2-7, with TRBD2 matching 10 bases. CDR1 SGDLS and CDR2 YYNGEE come from the germline V gene. This CDR3 is built from 14 residues. The trim removed 4 bases at V and 6 bases at J, leaving 7 bases unmatched.

This clone was detected only once. The V gene is TRBV6-5, the J gene TRBJ2-5; 7 positions agree with TRBD2. The CDR3 contains 13 residues. CDR1 is MNHEY, CDR2 SVGAGI, per germline. The J segment lost 5 bases and the V segment lost 4 bases, leaving 4 bases of the junction unmatched. CDR3 in DNA: TGTGCCAGCAGTTGGGCGGGGGAGGAGACCCAGTACTTC. Translation gives CASSWAGEETQYF.

The chain joins TRBV29-1 to TRBJ2-7, with TRBD2 matching over 10 bases. This CDR3 spans 17 amino acids. Germline values: CDR1 SQVTM, CDR2 ANQGSEA. The ends lost 1 base at V and 3 bases at J; junction bases unmatched: 12. The CDR3 protein is CSVEGTSGSPGFYEQYF. Written as DNA, the CDR3 is TGCAGCGTTGAAGGGACTAGCGGATCACCGGGCTTCTACGAGCAGTACTTC.

The chain recombines TRBV2 with TRBJ2-7; D possibly corresponds to TRBD2 (6 bases). This CDR3 is 14 amino acids long. V shed 8 bases and J shed 5 bases, with 19 bases lying between them. Germline V gene lookup returns CDR1 SNHLY and CDR2 FYNNEI. CDR3 loop: CASELTSTSHEQYF. CDR3 nucleotides: TGTGCCAGCGAGTTGACTAGTACCAGCCACGAGCAGTACTTC.

The J gene is TRBJ1-2, the V gene TRBV28; the match to TRBD1 covers 7 bases. V trimming: 4 bases; J trimming: 4 bases; junction bases outside the gene matches: 6. The CDR3 consists of 14 residues. Germline V gene data show CDR1 as MDHEN and CDR2 as SYDVKM. CDR3 loop: CASSSQGGAYGYTF. CDR3 bases: TGTGCCAGCAGTTCCCAGGGGGGCGCCTATGGCTACACCTTC.

The gene calls are TRBV11-2 and TRBJ2-7, with a possible D match to TRBD2 (6 bases). Germline loops: CDR1 SGHAT, CDR2 FQNNGV. V was clipped by 2 bases and J by 5 bases, with 16 bases between them. CDR3 length: 15 residues. The CDR3 DNA follows: TGTGCCAGCAGCTTAACTCGCGGGGTGAGTCACGAGCAGTACTTC. It translates to CASSLTRGVSHEQYF.

The chain links TRBV7-2 to TRBJ2-7; tentative D call: TRBD2 (5 bases). This CDR3 has 12 residues. The V end was cut by 5 bases, the J end by 10 bases, with 15 bases between. Germline CDR1 SGHTA, CDR2 FQGNSA. CDR3 loop: CASSEPFSEQYF. As DNA, the CDR3 is TGTGCCAGCAGCGAACCCTTTAGCGAACAGTACTTC.

This clone was seen a few times. Other DNA sequences within the sample encode an identical CDR3. The chain combines TRBV11-3 with TRBJ2-1, with 13 bases lining up with TRBD2. The CDR3 runs to 18 residues. The V segment lost 5 bases and the J segment 0 bases; nucleotides outside the gene matches: 7. Germline V gene lookup returns CDR1 SGHNT and CDR2 YENEEA. CDR3 DNA: TGTGCCAGCAGCCTAGGACTAGCGGGGGTTAGCTCCTACAATGAGCAGTTCTTC. It is translated as CASSLGLAGVSSYNEQFF.

This chain joins TRBV5-1 and TRBJ2-1, with TRBD2 identical over 16 bases. V gave up 2 bases and J gave up 8 bases; unmatched junction bases: 10. Germline assignment: CDR1 SGHRS and CDR2 YFSETQ. The CDR3 has 18 residues. This CDR3 is CASSLQGLGTSGRDEQFF. Here the CDR3 DNA reads TGCGCCAGCAGCTTACAGGGACTCGGGACTAGCGGGAGGGATGAGCAGTTCTTC.

The V and J genes are TRBV5-4 and TRBJ2-7; 16 bases are shared with TRBD2. With V trimmed by 3 bases and J by 2 bases, 2 bases remained unmatched. Looked up from germline, CDR1 is SGHNT and CDR2 is YYREEE (reference sequence). This CDR3 is built from 16 residues. In nucleotides, the CDR3 is TGTGCCAGCAGCTCGGGACTAGCGGGAGGGCCCTACGAGCAGTACTTC. Translation gives CASSSGLAGGPYEQYF.

This clone was observed a few times. V and J are TRBV23-1 and TRBJ2-3; D not certain. TRBV23-1 is sorted into the ORF group, with uncertain function. The CDR3 extends over 16 amino acids. Trimming took 2 bases from V and 2 from J, leaving 14 bases between them. This CDR3 is CASSQAICFTTDTQYF. For the CDR3, the DNA is TGCGCCAGCAGTCAAGCGATTTGTTTTACCACAGATACGCAGTATTTT.

This clone came up a few times. The chain has TRBV14 and TRBJ2-7, with 13 nucleotides matching TRBD2. The V gene's germline CDR1 is SGHDN and CDR2 FVKESK. The V and J ends lost 0 bases and 12 bases, in that order; junction bases with no gene match: 11. This CDR3 has 16 residues. The CDR3 is CASSQDSTSGRAKVYF. The CDR3 DNA is TGTGCCAGCAGCCAAGATAGTACTAGCGGGAGGGCCAAGGTGTACTTC.

V is TRBV5-1 and J is TRBJ2-1, with 7 bases that match TRBD2. The CDR3 length is 15 residues. Trimming cost V 0 bases and J 9 bases; bases outside gene matches: 9. Germline V gives CDR1 SGHRS, CDR2 YFSETQ. The CDR3: CASSLAGGSRAEQFF. The CDR3 DNA reads TGCGCCAGCAGCTTGGCTGGCGGGAGTCGGGCTGAGCAGTTCTTC.

This clone was found once. V and J are TRBV4-2 and TRBJ1-1, with D unresolved. Trimming stripped 6 bases from V and 8 bases from J, with 16 bases between. The CDR3 is 13 residues long. The V gene's germline CDR1 is LGHNA and CDR2 YNFKEQ. The DNA for the CDR3 is TGTGCCAGCAGGCACCCGGGGAGCCAGGAAGCTTTCTTT. It yields the protein CASRHPGSQEAFF.

This CDR3 reads CASSVGLAGGVGYQETQYF. CDR3 DNA sequence: TGTGCCAGCAGCGTAGGGCTAGCGGGAGGAGTGGGGTACCAAGAGACCCAGTACTTC. This rearrangement joins TRBV9 to TRBJ2-5; 11 bases are shared with TRBD2. Germline V gene sequence: CDR1 SGDLS, CDR2 YYNGEE. This CDR3 has 19 residues. Losses at the gene ends were 0 bases for V and 0 bases for J; bases not matched to a gene: 10.

The rearrangement joins TRBV7-2 to TRBJ1-5, with D perhaps matching TRBD1 (6 bases). Trimming removed 3 bases from V and 2 bases from J, with 11 bases in between. Per the germline V gene, CDR1 is SGHTA and CDR2 is FQGNSA. The CDR3 is 15 amino acids. Written as DNA, the CDR3 is TGTGCCAGCAGCTTCCTCCCAGGGGGCAATCAGCCCCAGCATTTT. Protein sequence: CASSFLPGGNQPQHF.